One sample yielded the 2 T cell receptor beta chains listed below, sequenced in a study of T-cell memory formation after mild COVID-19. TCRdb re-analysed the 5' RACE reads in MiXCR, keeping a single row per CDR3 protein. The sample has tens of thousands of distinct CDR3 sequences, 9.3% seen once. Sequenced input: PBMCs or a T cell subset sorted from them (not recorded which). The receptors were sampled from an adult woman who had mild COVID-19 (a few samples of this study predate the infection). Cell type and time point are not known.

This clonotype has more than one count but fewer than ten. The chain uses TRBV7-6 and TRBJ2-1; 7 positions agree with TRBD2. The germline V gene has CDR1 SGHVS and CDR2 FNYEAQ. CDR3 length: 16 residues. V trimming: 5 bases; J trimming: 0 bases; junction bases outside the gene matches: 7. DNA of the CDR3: TGTGCCAGCAGCCACTCTAGCGGTGACTCCTACAATGAGCAGTTCTTC. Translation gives CASSHSSGDSYNEQFF.

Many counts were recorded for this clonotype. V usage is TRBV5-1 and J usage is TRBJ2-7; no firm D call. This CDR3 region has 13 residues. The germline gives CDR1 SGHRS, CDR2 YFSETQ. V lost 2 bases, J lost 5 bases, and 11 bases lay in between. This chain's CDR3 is CASSLTALHEQYF. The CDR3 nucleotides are TGCGCCAGCAGCTTAACCGCCTTGCACGAGCAGTACTTC.